The rows below give T cell receptor beta chains drawn from one sample of a study of beta chain features in type 1 diabetes. Profiled with immunoSEQ multiplex PCR; TCRdb holds only in-frame clones, not every one. The sample lists roughly 450,000 clones, approximately 15% occurring once. Specimen: naive CD4+ T cells from blood. The receptors here all came from a man aged 25 to 40 in good health. The CDR3 runs from the conserved cysteine through the conserved F or W. Each record gives: J gene, D gene, V gene, clone size, CDR3 DNA, CDR3 protein. The D gene is left open where the match is weak. A clone size is listed for some rows: how often the clone was seen (once, few, many), or a class if it is expanded.

j_gene: TRBJ2-1
d_gene: TRBD2
v_gene: TRBV5-1
abundance: few
CDR3nt: TGCGCCAGCAGCTTGGTGGTTGGGCGGGAGAGCTTCTTTGAGCAGTTCTTC
CDR3aa: CASSLVVGRESFFEQFF

j_gene: TRBJ2-2
d_gene: -
v_gene: TRBV4-2
abundance: -
CDR3nt: TGTGCCAGCAGCCAAGAAGGGAACACCGGGGAGCTGTTTTTT
CDR3aa: CASSQEGNTGELFF

j_gene: TRBJ2-3
d_gene: -
v_gene: TRBV7-9
abundance: -
CDR3nt: TGTGCCAGCAGCTTACTAGCTTGGGGCACAGATACGCAGTATTTT
CDR3aa: CASSLLAWGTDTQYF

j_gene: TRBJ2-3
d_gene: -
v_gene: TRBV5-6
abundance: few
CDR3nt: TGTGCCAGCAGCTTAGTCAGAGCTAGCACAGATACGCAGTATTTT
CDR3aa: CASSLVRASTDTQYF

j_gene: TRBJ2-5
d_gene: -
v_gene: TRBV5-6
abundance: -
CDR3nt: TGTGCCAGCAGCTGGAAGGGCGAGGAGACCCAGTACTTC
CDR3aa: CASSWKGEETQYF

j_gene: TRBJ1-1
d_gene: -
v_gene: TRBV28
abundance: few
CDR3nt: TGTGCCAGCAGTCTGGGTTTAGGGAACACTGAAGCTTTCTTT
CDR3aa: CASSLGLGNTEAFF

j_gene: TRBJ2-1
d_gene: -
v_gene: TRBV6-5
abundance: -
CDR3nt: TGTGCCAGCAGTTACTCGGACCGAGACAATGAGCAGTTCTTC
CDR3aa: CASSYSDRDNEQFF

j_gene: TRBJ2-3
d_gene: -
v_gene: TRBV15
abundance: -
CDR3nt: TGTGCCACCAGTCTATCCAGGGAACTCGGGACAGATACGCAGTATTTT
CDR3aa: CATSLSRELGTDTQYF

j_gene: TRBJ2-5
d_gene: -
v_gene: TRBV7-2
abundance: few
CDR3nt: TGTGCCAGCAGCTGGGGACCGACACAAGAGACCCAGTACTTC
CDR3aa: CASSWGPTQETQYF

j_gene: TRBJ2-3
d_gene: -
v_gene: TRBV5-6
abundance: few
CDR3nt: TGTGCCAGCAGCTTGGAACGGCCGCCCCGTACGCAGTATTTT
CDR3aa: CASSLERPPRTQYF

j_gene: TRBJ2-1
d_gene: -
v_gene: TRBV2
abundance: -
CDR3nt: TGTGCCAGCAGTAGGGCCAGGGGCTACAATGAGCAGTTCTTC
CDR3aa: CASSRARGYNEQFF

j_gene: TRBJ2-3
d_gene: TRBD2
v_gene: TRBV5-1
abundance: -
CDR3nt: TGCGCCAGCAGCTCCGGGACTAGCGGGGCGGTCACAGATACGCAGTATTTT
CDR3aa: CASSSGTSGAVTDTQYF

j_gene: TRBJ1-2
d_gene: -
v_gene: TRBV20-1
abundance: few
CDR3nt: TGCAGTGCTAGGATCCTCTATGGCTACACCTTC
CDR3aa: CSARILYGYTF

j_gene: TRBJ2-7
d_gene: TRBD1
v_gene: TRBV7-2
abundance: -
CDR3nt: TGTGCCAGCAGCCCGCAGGACAGGGCCCCCAGATACGAGCAGTACTTC
CDR3aa: CASSPQDRAPRYEQYF

j_gene: TRBJ1-4
d_gene: -
v_gene: TRBV29-1
abundance: few
CDR3nt: TGCAGCGCCGGAGATGAAAAACTGTTTTTT
CDR3aa: CSAGDEKLFF

j_gene: TRBJ2-1
d_gene: TRBD1
v_gene: TRBV4-3
abundance: few
CDR3nt: TGCGCCAGCAGCCAAATCTTCCCAGGGGGTGAGCAGTTCTTC
CDR3aa: CASSQIFPGGEQFF